The 9 T cell receptor beta chains in this list originate from one sample, sequenced in a study of Ad26.COV2.S vaccination and SARS-CoV-2 variants. The treatment was: around 19 received Ad26.COV2.S at low or high dose, single or two shots; about 5 received placebo; per-sample allocation not given. All samples were drawn on day 63, counting from the first vaccine or placebo injection. TCRdb's copy holds only in-frame clones and misses some; the assay was immunoSEQ multiplex PCR. The sample has roughly 500,000 clones, about 91% seen once. This sample comprised peripheral blood, obtained in a trial of Ad26.COV2.S vaccine versus placebo. The receptors stem from a person between 18 and 59 years old who received the Ad26.COV2.S COVID-19 vaccine or a placebo.

The chain has TRBV18 and TRBJ2-1, with D perhaps assigned TRBD1 or TRBD2 (6 bases each). The CDR3 sequence is 16 residues long. CDR1 is KGHSH and CDR2 is LQKENI in the germline V gene. Trimming shortened V by 0 bases and J by 5 bases, and 14 bases separated the two germline ends. The CDR3 nucleotides read TGTGCCAGCTCACCACCCGGAGGGGGAGTCCACAATGAGCAGTTCTTC. It translates to CASSPPGGGVHNEQFF.

This clone was counted a few times. The CDR3 DNA is TGTGCCAGCAGCCCCTCGGTCGACAGGGGGCTTAATGAGCAGTTCTTC. It codes for CASSPSVDRGLNEQFF. The V call is TRBV7-2, the J call TRBJ2-1; 10 bases are a match to TRBD1. There are 16 residues in the CDR3. V lost 5 bases to trimming and J lost 7 bases; unmatched junction nucleotides: 11. The germline gives CDR1 SGHTA, CDR2 FQGNSA.

V gene TRBV7-2 combines with J gene TRBJ2-3, with D perhaps matching TRBD2 (5 bases). The germline CDR1 and CDR2 sequences are SGHTA and FQGNSA. The CDR3 spans 15 residues. V dropped 1 base and J dropped 6 bases, with 14 bases sitting between them. In nucleotides, the CDR3 is TGTGCCAGCAGCTTAGTCGGAGTTCGGAGGGATACGCAGTATTTT. It yields the protein CASSLVGVRRDTQYF.

The J gene is TRBJ1-6, the V gene TRBV7-6; no clear D. CDR1 and CDR2 from the germline V gene are SGHVS and FNYEAQ. V was clipped by 0 bases and J by 10 bases, with 13 bases between them. The CDR3 covers 15 residues. CDR3 in DNA: TGTGCCAGCAGCTTAGCGACGGAGGGTGGGTCACCCCTCCACTTT. Its protein product is CASSLATEGGSPLHF.

This chain connects TRBV7-3 to TRBJ2-2; D not certain. CDR1 and CDR2 from the germline V gene are SGHTA and FQGTGA. The V end lost 1 base, the J end lost 5 bases, and 5 bases lay between the germline ends. The CDR3 covers 13 residues. CDR3 loop: CASSLMGTGELFF. The CDR3 DNA is TGTGCCAGCAGCTTAATGGGAACCGGGGAGCTGTTTTTT.

The chain combines TRBV24-1 with TRBJ2-3; possibly TRBD1 for D (5 bases). Germline V CDR1 and CDR2: KGHDR, SFDVKD. The V end lost 1 base, the J end lost 5 bases, and 6 bases lay between the germline ends. The CDR3 runs 13 residues. CDR3 in amino acids: CATSDFREDTQYF. CDR3 DNA sequence: TGTGCCACCAGTGATTTCAGGGAAGATACGCAGTATTTT.

The chain is built from TRBV2 and TRBJ1-2; D uncertain. With 4 bases removed from V and 4 bases from J, the gap between germline ends came to 10 bases. Per the germline V gene, CDR1 is SNHLY and CDR2 is FYNNEI. The length of the CDR3 is 13 residues. CDR3 sequence reads: CASSVRRVYGYTF. CDR3 nucleotide sequence: TGTGCCAGCAGTGTGAGGAGAGTCTATGGCTACACCTTC.

The J gene is TRBJ1-6, the V gene TRBV11-2; D possibly corresponds to TRBD1 (5 bases). CDR3 length: 15 residues. V gave up 2 bases and J gave up 9 bases, with 14 bases separating them. Germline loops: CDR1 SGHAT, CDR2 FQNNGV. The CDR3 spells CASSLYTDGGSPLHF. CDR3 DNA: TGTGCCAGCAGCTTATATACTGATGGGGGTTCACCCCTCCACTTT. Together with reference TRBV11-2 and TRBJ1-6, the CDR3 gives the full variable domain: EAGVAQSPRYKIIEKRQSVAFWCNPISGHATLYWYQQILGQGPKLLIQFQNNGVVDDSQLPKDRFSAERLKGVDSTLKIQPAKLEDSAVYLCASSLYTDGGSPLHFGNGTRLTVT.

This clone was observed once. The chain joins TRBV4-3 to TRBJ2-3; 9 bases agree with TRBD2. CDR3 length: 16 amino acids. Germline V CDR1 and CDR2: LGHNA, YSLEER. The V and J ends lost 0 bases and 7 bases, in that order; junction bases with no gene match: 8. The CDR3 DNA is TGCGCCAGCAGCCAAGATCCTAGCGGGACTGCACATACGCAGTATTTT. Protein: CASSQDPSGTAHTQYF.